This entry lists 20 T cell receptor beta chains sequenced from one sample in a study of T-cell memory formation after mild COVID-19. TCRdb re-called the 5' RACE reads through MiXCR, storing one row per CDR3 protein. The profile covers hundreds of thousands of distinct CDR3 sequences, with 20% to 25% appearing a single time and roughly 8.7% taken by the ten largest. Material for sequencing was PBMCs or a T cell subset sorted from them (not recorded which). Receptors were obtained from an adult woman who had mild COVID-19 (a few samples of this study predate the infection). Cell type and time point are not known.

A few counts support this clonotype. A much larger clone lies one base from this, so it may be a read error. This chain uses TRBV7-9 with TRBJ2-3; 8 bases fit TRBD1. Germline-derived CDR1 and CDR2 are SEHNR and FQNEAQ (reference sequence). The CDR3 is 16 residues long. The CDR3, as DNA: TGTGCCAGCAACTTAGCCCGGACAGGGCGCACAGATACGCAGTATTTT. It yields the protein CASNLARTGRTDTQYF. The full variable domain, its missing parts supplied by reference TRBV7-9 and TRBJ2-3, is DTGVSQNPRHKITKRGQNVTFRCDPISEHNRLYWYRQTLGQGPEFLTYFQNEAQLEKSRLLSDRFSAERPKGSFSTLEIQRTEQGDSAMYLCASNLARTGRTDTQYFGPGTRLTVL.

This clonotype appeared a few times. V gene TRBV20-1 combines with J gene TRBJ2-5; tentative D call: TRBD2 (6 bases). Trimming took off 2 bases at V and 5 bases at J, with 18 bases between the two ends. This CDR3 has 15 amino acids. Germline V lookup: CDR1 DFQATT, CDR2 SNEGSKA (reference sequence). The CDR3 DNA sequence: TGCAGTGCTAGACGCGTATCTACTAGCCCCGAGACCCAGTACTTC. Protein product: CSARRVSTSPETQYF.

The gene calls are TRBV4-1 and TRBJ2-7, with 11 bases identical to TRBD1. The CDR3 sequence is 15 residues long. The ends lost 4 bases at V and 5 bases at J; junction bases unmatched: 7. Per the germline V gene, CDR1 is MGHRA and CDR2 is YSYEKL. CDR3 amino acids: CASSPDGTGGNEQYF. In nucleotides, the CDR3 is TGCGCCAGCAGCCCAGACGGGACAGGGGGAAACGAGCAGTACTTC.

This clonotype was picked up a small number of times. This chain uses TRBV7-3 with TRBJ2-2; no clear D gene. Germline V lookup: CDR1 SGHTA, CDR2 FQGTGA. Trimming cost V 5 bases and J 5 bases, with 12 bases left between them. The CDR3 totals 14 residues. Here the CDR3 reads CASSATPQTGELFF. CDR3 DNA: TGTGCCAGCAGCGCTACGCCTCAGACCGGGGAGCTGTTTTTT.

There are a few counts of this clonotype. The CDR3 DNA is TGTGCCACCAGCAGAGATGGGGCGTTCGTGGCCAAAAACATTCAGTACTTC. Translating gives CATSRDGAFVAKNIQYF. V is TRBV15 and J is TRBJ2-4; tentatively, D is TRBD1 (5 bases). The germline V gene has CDR1 LNHNV and CDR2 YYDKDF (reference sequence). The V and J ends lost 0 bases and 1 base respectively, with 13 bases between them. The CDR3 loop spans 17 amino acids.

This clonotype was counted only a few times. This chain connects TRBV7-9 to TRBJ1-5; no clear D gene. V was clipped by 0 bases and J by 4 bases, with 13 bases between them. Germline CDR1 is SEHNR and CDR2 is FQNEAQ (reference sequence). The CDR3 has 16 amino acids. The CDR3 here is CASSLAGVIENQPQHF. CDR3 sequence (DNA): TGTGCCAGCAGCTTAGCAGGAGTCATAGAGAATCAGCCCCAGCATTTT.

This clonotype occurred once. The chain uses TRBV12-3 or TRBV12-4 and TRBJ2-1; 10 nucleotides align to TRBD1. V lost 8 bases and J lost 3; bases outside the gene matches: 1. CDR3 size: 13 residues. Here the CDR3 reads CASGTGVYNEQFF. The DNA for the CDR3 is TGTGCCAGCGGGACAGGGGTCTACAATGAGCAGTTCTTC.

V and J are TRBV2 and TRBJ2-7; D call uncertain. V lost 4 bases and J 0 bases, leaving 7 bases between the germline ends. Germline V gene data show CDR1 as SNHLY and CDR2 as FYNNEI. This CDR3 contains 13 residues. The CDR3 spells CASSGVTSYEQYF. DNA for the CDR3: TGTGCCAGCAGTGGCGTCACCTCCTACGAGCAGTACTTC.

The rearrangement uses TRBV4-2 and TRBJ1-1; possible D gene TRBD1, 6 bases. Trimming took off 4 bases at V and 3 bases at J, with 9 bases between the two ends. The germline CDR1 and CDR2 sequences are LGHNA and YNFKEQ. The CDR3 has 13 amino acids. CDR3 in amino acids: CASSPDSHTEAFF. In DNA, the CDR3 is TGTGCCAGCAGCCCGGACAGCCACACTGAAGCTTTCTTT.

This rearrangement joins TRBV5-1 to TRBJ1-1; 7 bases are shared with TRBD1. Germline lookup yields CDR1 SGHRS and CDR2 YFSETQ. The CDR3 has 15 amino acids. V lost 3 bases and J lost 5; bases outside the gene matches: 10. The CDR3 here is CASSYQRDSKTEAFF. The CDR3 DNA follows: TGCGCCAGCAGCTACCAACGGGACAGCAAGACTGAAGCTTTCTTT.

This clonotype was detected a few times. This chain joins TRBV4-1 and TRBJ2-1; 8 bases align to TRBD2. The CDR3 runs to 14 residues. With V trimmed by 1 base and J by 7 bases, 3 bases remained unmatched. Germline values: CDR1 MGHRA, CDR2 YSYEKL. CDR3 sequence reads: CASSQVLAGNEQFF. DNA of the CDR3: TGCGCCAGCAGCCAAGTGCTAGCGGGTAATGAGCAGTTCTTC.

This clonotype was observed a few times. V and J are TRBV12-3 or TRBV12-4 and TRBJ2-6; no clear D. Trimming shortened V by 8 bases and J by 4 bases, and 6 bases separated the two germline ends. The CDR3 runs to 12 residues. The CDR3 sequence is CASDIGANVLTF. The CDR3, as DNA: TGTGCCAGCGATATCGGGGCCAACGTCCTGACTTTC.

At least ten counts were recorded for this clonotype. DNA for the CDR3: TGCGCCAGCAGCTTCGGACAGGGCAGGTACAATGAGCAGTTCTTC. Residues: CASSFGQGRYNEQFF. This sequence joins TRBV5-1 and TRBJ2-1; TRBD1 matches 8 bases. Germline CDR1 is SGHRS and CDR2 is YFSETQ. V gave up 2 bases and J gave up 4 bases; unmatched junction bases: 5. The CDR3 loop spans 15 amino acids. Full variable domain (remainder filled in from reference TRBV5-1 and TRBJ2-1): KAGVTQTPRYLIKTRGQQVTLSCSPISGHRSVSWYQQTPGQGLQFLFEYFSETQRNKGNFPGRFSGRQFSNSRSEMNVSTLELGDSALYLCASSFGQGRYNEQFFGPGTRLTVL.

The table lists this clonotype with many counts. The J gene is TRBJ2-3, the V gene TRBV14; 8 nucleotides agree with TRBD2. With V trimmed by 4 bases and J by 0 bases, 9 bases remained unmatched. This CDR3 region has 17 residues. From germline, CDR1 is SGHDN and CDR2 FVKESK. CDR3 coding DNA: TGTGCCAGCAGCCCCTTTTCGGGGGGGGGAAGCACAGATACGCAGTATTTT. Translation gives CASSPFSGGGSTDTQYF.

The chain recombines TRBV24-1 with TRBJ2-1; D unresolved. V lost 5 bases to trimming and J lost 8 bases, with 12 bases between them. Germline assignment: CDR1 KGHDR and CDR2 SFDVKD. This CDR3 is built from 13 residues. The CDR3 spells CATSGHKGHEQFF. The CDR3 nucleotides read TGTGCCACCAGTGGCCACAAGGGCCATGAGCAGTTCTTC.

This chain connects TRBV20-1 to TRBJ2-5; D may match TRBD1 or TRBD2 (6 bases each). CDR3 length: 15 amino acids. V was clipped by 4 bases and J by 3 bases, with 18 bases between them. CDR1 and CDR2 from the germline V gene are DFQATT and SNEGSKA (reference sequence). For the CDR3, the DNA is TGCAGTGCTACCCCCTGGAGGGGGAACGAAGAGACCCAGTACTTC. Protein: CSATPWRGNEETQYF.

This clonotype has a single count. The final CDR3 position lacks the conserved phenylalanine or tryptophan, pointing to a likely read error. This chain joins TRBV6-2 or TRBV6-3 and TRBJ2-7; D possibly corresponds to TRBD2 (5 bases). Germline V gene sequence: CDR1 MNHEY, CDR2 SVGEGT. With 11 bases removed from V and 0 bases from J, the gap between germline ends came to 11 bases. CDR3 length equals 12 residues. CDR3 sequence (DNA): TGTGCCGTCCGCGGGTACTCCTACGAGCAGTACTTA. The encoded protein is CAVRGYSYEQYL.

This clonotype was counted a few times. The chain uses TRBV5-6 and TRBJ2-2; 9 bases are a match to TRBD2. The V gene's germline CDR1 is SGHDT and CDR2 YYEEEE. The CDR3 sequence is 17 residues long. With V trimmed by 6 bases and J by 3 bases, 12 bases remained unmatched. This chain's CDR3 is CASTNPSGARDTGELFF. In DNA, the CDR3 is TGTGCCAGCACCAATCCTAGCGGGGCCCGGGACACCGGGGAGCTGTTTTTT.

The chain carries TRBV6-5 and TRBJ2-7, with D maybe TRBD2 (5 bases). Germline CDR1 and CDR2: MNHEY and SVGAGI. V gave up 2 bases and J gave up 0 bases, with 11 bases separating them. The CDR3 covers 15 residues. The CDR3 protein is CASSYVTGSSYEQYF. The DNA for the CDR3 is TGTGCCAGCAGTTACGTTACGGGGAGCTCCTACGAGCAGTACTTC.

This clonotype was seen a handful of times. The rearrangement uses TRBV6-5 and TRBJ2-3, with unresolved D. Trimming took off 5 bases at V and 6 bases at J, with 12 bases between the two ends. The V gene's germline CDR1 is MNHEY and CDR2 SVGAGI. The CDR3 runs to 13 residues. DNA of the CDR3: TGTGCCAGCAGTCCCCTGCGGTCCGATACGCAGTATTTT. It translates to CASSPLRSDTQYF.